This entry concerns a single T cell receptor beta chain. Its matching antigen is unknown. PCR involved 60 Vbeta and 13 Jbeta primers. TCRdb's table, derived via immunoSEQ multiplex PCR, lists solely in-frame clones and lacks some. The sample includes 100,000 to 150,000 clones, approximately 77% of them seen just once. CDR3 length equals 14 residues. The V end was cut by 4 bases, the J end by 5 bases, with 15 bases between. The germline V gene has CDR1 SGDLS and CDR2 YYNGEE. These data originate in a study of cytomegalovirus exposure and HLA in healthy donors. Broader study findings: Data from an earlier analysis indicated that most TCR beta V segments were productive either about 87% or about 30% of the time.

Input material: PBMCs. This receptor was identified in a man in his forties or fifties in good health and CMV-seropositive. The chain combines TRBV9 with TRBJ1-1, with D perhaps matching TRBD1 (6 bases). The CDR3 sequence is CASSPARGRTEAFF. The CDR3 bases are TGTGCCAGCAGCCCGGCCAGGGGCCGGACTGAAGCTTTCTTT.